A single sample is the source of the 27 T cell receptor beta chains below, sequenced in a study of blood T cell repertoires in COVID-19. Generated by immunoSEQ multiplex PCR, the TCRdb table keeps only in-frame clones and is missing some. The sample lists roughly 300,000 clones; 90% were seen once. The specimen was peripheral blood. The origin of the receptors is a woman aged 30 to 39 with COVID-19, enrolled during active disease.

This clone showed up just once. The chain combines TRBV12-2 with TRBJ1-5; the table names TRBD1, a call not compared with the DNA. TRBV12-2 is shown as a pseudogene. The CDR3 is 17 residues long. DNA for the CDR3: TGTGCAAGTCGCTCACGACAGATAAGGTCTAGCAATCAGCCCCAGCATTTT. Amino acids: CASRSRQIRSSNQPQHF.

CDR3 in DNA: TGTGCCATCAGTGAATCCTTGACAGGGGAAGGTCGCCACGAGCAGTACTTC. This gives the protein CAISESLTGEGRHEQYF. V usage is TRBV10-3 and J usage is TRBJ2-7; 8 nucleotides line up with TRBD1. Trimming took 3 bases from V and 5 from J; bases not matched to a gene: 15. Germline V lookup: CDR1 ENHRY, CDR2 SYGVKD. The CDR3 is 17 residues long.

The CDR3 loop is CASSWGFEGAREQYF. CDR3 bases: TGTGCCAGCAGCTGGGGTTTTGAGGGGGCGAGGGAGCAGTACTTC. The chain has TRBV28 and TRBJ2-7; 7 nucleotides align to TRBD1. The germline CDR1 and CDR2 sequences are MDHEN and SYDVKM. V was clipped by 6 bases and J by 7 bases; unmatched bases: 15. The CDR3 contains 15 residues.

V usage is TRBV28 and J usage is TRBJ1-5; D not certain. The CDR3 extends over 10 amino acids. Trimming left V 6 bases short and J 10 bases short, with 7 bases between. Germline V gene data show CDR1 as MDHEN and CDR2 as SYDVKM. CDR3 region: CASSARPQHF. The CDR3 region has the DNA TGTGCCAGCAGCGCTAGACCCCAGCATTTT.

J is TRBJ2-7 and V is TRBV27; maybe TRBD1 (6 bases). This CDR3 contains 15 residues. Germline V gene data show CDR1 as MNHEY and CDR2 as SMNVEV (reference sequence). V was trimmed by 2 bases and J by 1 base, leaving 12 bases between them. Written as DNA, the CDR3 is TGTGCCAGCAGTTTAGGGATGGGGACATCCTACGAGCAGTACTTC. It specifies CASSLGMGTSYEQYF.

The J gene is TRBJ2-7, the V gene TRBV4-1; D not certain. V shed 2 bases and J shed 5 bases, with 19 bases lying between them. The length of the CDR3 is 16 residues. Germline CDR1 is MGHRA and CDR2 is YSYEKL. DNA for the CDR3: TGCGCCAGCAGCCAATCCGAGCTACCACCTTACCACGAGCAGTACTTC. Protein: CASSQSELPPYHEQYF.

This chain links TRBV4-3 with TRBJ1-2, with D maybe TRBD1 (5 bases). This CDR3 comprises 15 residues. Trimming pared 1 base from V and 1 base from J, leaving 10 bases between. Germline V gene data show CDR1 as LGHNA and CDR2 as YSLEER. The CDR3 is CASSQVRGVNYGYTF. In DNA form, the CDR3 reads TGCGCCAGCAGCCAAGTACGGGGGGTTAACTATGGCTACACCTTC.

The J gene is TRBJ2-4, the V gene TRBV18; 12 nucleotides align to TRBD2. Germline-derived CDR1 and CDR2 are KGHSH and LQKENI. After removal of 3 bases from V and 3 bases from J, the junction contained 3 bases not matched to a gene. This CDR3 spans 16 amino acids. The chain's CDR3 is CASSPLAGGRKNIQYF. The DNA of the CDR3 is TGTGCCAGCTCACCTCTAGCGGGAGGGCGCAAAAACATTCAGTACTTC.

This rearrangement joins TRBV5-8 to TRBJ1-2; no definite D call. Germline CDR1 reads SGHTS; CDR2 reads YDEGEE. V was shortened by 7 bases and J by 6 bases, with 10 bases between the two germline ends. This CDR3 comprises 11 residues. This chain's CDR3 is CASAFSDGYTF. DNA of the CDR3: TGTGCCAGCGCCTTTTCGGATGGCTACACCTTC.

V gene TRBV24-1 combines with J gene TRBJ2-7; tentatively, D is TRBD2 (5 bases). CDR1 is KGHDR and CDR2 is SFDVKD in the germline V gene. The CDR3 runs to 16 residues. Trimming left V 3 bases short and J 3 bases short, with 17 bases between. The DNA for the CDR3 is TGTGCCACCAGTGATCCAACCGCCCGGGGAGACTACGAGCAGTACTTC. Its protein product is CATSDPTARGDYEQYF.

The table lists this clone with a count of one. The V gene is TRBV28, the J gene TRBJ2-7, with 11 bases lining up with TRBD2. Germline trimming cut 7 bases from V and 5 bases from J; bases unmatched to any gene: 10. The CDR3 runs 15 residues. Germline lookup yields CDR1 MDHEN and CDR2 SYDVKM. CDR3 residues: CASTVTSGRFHEQYF. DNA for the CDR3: TGTGCCAGCACCGTAACTAGCGGGAGATTCCACGAGCAGTACTTC.

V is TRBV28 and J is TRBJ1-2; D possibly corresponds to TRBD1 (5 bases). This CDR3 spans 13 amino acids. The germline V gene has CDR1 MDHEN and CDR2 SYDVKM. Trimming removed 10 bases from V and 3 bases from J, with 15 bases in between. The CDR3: CATYDQGYYGYTF. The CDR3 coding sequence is TGTGCCACGTACGACCAGGGCTACTATGGCTACACCTTC.

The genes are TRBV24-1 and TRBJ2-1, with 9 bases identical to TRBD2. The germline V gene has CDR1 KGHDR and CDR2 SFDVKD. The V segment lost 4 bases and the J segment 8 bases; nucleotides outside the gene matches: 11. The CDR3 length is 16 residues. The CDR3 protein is CATSERGGRAGDEQFF. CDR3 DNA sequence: TGTGCCACCAGTGAAAGAGGCGGGAGGGCCGGGGATGAGCAGTTCTTC.

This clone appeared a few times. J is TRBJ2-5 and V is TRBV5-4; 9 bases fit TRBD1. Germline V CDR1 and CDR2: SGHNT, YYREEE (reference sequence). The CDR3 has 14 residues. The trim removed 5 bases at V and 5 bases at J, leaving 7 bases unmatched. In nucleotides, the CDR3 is TGTGCCAGCAGTCTGGGACAGGGCATGGAGACCCAGTACTTC. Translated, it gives CASSLGQGMETQYF.

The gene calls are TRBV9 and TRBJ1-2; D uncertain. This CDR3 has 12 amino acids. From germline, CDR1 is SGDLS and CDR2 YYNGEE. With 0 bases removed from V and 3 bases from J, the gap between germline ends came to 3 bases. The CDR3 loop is CASSVVDYGYTF. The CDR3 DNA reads TGTGCCAGCAGCGTAGTAGACTATGGCTACACCTTC.

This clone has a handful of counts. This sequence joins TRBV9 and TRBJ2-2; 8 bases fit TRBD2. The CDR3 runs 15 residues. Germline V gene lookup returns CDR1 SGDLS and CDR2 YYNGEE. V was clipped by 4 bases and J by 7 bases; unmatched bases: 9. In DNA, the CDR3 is TGTGCCAGCAGCCCTCGGGGTAGCGGGAACGGGGAGCTGTTTTTT. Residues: CASSPRGSGNGELFF.

DNA for the CDR3: TGTGCCACCAGTGATTTTGGGCATCAGCCCCAGCATTTT. Protein: CATSDFGHQPQHF. The V gene is TRBV24-1, the J gene TRBJ1-5; D not certain. Germline-derived CDR1 and CDR2 are KGHDR and SFDVKD. The CDR3 totals 13 residues. V dropped 1 base and J dropped 5 bases, with 5 bases sitting between them.

Here the CDR3 reads CASSVALLAGAYNEQFF. The CDR3 DNA reads TGTGCCAGCAGCGTAGCTCTTTTAGCGGGGGCCTACAATGAGCAGTTCTTC. The V call is TRBV9, the J call TRBJ2-1; 9 bases agree with TRBD2. The CDR3 is made up of 17 amino acids. Trimming at V came to 0 bases and at J to 2 bases, leaving 6 bases not matched to a gene. The germline V gene has CDR1 SGDLS and CDR2 YYNGEE.

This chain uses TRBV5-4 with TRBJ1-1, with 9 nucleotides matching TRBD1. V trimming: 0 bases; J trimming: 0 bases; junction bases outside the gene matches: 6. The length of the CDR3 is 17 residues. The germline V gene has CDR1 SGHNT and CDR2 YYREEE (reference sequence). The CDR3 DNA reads TGTGCCAGCAGCTTGGATGGAGGGACAGGGTTGAACACTGAAGCTTTCTTT. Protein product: CASSLDGGTGLNTEAFF.

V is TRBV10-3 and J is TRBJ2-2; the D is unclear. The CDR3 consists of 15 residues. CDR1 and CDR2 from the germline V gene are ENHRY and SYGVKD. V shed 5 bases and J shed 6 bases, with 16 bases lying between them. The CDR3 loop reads CAISPWPPSAGELFF. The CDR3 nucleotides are TGTGCCATCAGTCCTTGGCCCCCATCCGCCGGGGAGCTGTTTTTT.

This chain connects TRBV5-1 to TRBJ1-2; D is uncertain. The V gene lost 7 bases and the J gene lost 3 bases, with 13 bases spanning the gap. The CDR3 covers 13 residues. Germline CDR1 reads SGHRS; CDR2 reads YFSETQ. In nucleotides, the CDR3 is TGCGCCAGCTCTCAAACGGGAGACTATGGCTACACCTTC. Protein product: CASSQTGDYGYTF.

CDR3 protein: CASSKGGNRGSPLHF. The CDR3 DNA sequence: TGTGCCAGCAGCAAAGGGGGAAACAGGGGGTCACCCCTCCACTTT. The rearrangement links TRBV21-1 to TRBJ1-6; the D call of TRBD1 is as the table states it, not checked on the DNA. TRBV21-1 is a listed pseudogene. The CDR3 length is 15 residues.

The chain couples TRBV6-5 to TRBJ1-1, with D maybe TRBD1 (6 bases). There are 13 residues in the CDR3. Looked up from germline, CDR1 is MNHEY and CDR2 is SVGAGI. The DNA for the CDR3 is TGTGTCATTAATGGGGGCATTGGCACTGAAGCTTTCTTT. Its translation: CVINGGIGTEAFF.

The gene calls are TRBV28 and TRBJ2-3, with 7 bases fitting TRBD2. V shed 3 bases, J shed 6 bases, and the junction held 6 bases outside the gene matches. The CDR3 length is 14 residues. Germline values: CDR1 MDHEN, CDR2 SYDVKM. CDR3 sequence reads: CASSFAGVADTQYF. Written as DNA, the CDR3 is TGTGCCAGCAGTTTCGCGGGAGTGGCGGATACGCAGTATTTT.

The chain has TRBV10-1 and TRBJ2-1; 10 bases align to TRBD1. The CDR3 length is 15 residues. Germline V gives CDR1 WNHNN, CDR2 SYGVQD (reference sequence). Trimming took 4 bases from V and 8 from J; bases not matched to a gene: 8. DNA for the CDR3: TGCGCCAGCAGTGTCCGGGACAGGGGTGGGGATGAGCAGTTCTTC. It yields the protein CASSVRDRGGDEQFF.

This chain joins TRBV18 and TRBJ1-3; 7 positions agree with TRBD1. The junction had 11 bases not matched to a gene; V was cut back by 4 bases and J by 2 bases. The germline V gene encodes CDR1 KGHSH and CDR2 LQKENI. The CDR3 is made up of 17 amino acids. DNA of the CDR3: TGTGCCAGCTCACGGGATTCGCCGGGACAGACTGGAAACACCATATATTTT. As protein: CASSRDSPGQTGNTIYF.

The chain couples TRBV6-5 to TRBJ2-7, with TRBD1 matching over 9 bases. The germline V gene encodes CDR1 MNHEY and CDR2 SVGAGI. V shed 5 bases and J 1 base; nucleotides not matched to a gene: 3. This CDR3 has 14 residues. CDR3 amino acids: CASSRQGESYEQYF. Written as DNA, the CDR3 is TGTGCCAGCAGTCGACAGGGGGAGTCCTACGAGCAGTACTTC.